The 23 T cell receptor beta chains listed next were all sequenced from one sample in a study of blood T cell repertoires in COVID-19. Clones were read by immunoSEQ multiplex PCR, and TCRdb kept only the in-frame ones, dropping some. The sample lists some 76,000 clones, about four fifths occurring once. The sequenced sample consisted of peripheral blood. These receptors all come from a man aged 50-60 years with acute or convalescent COVID-19.

V usage is TRBV7-3 and J usage is TRBJ1-4; D perhaps matches TRBD1 (5 bases). This CDR3 has 15 residues. With 5 bases removed from V and 6 bases from J, the gap between germline ends came to 16 bases. The germline gives CDR1 SGHTA, CDR2 FQGTGA. This chain's CDR3 is CASSLNDREHEKLFF. The DNA for the CDR3 is TGTGCCAGCAGCCTTAACGACAGAGAGCATGAAAAACTGTTTTTT.

This chain uses TRBV7-9 with TRBJ2-7; D possibly corresponds to TRBD1 (7 bases). CDR1 is SEHNR and CDR2 is FQNEAQ in the germline V gene (reference sequence). The CDR3 has 18 residues. V was pared by 5 bases and J by 2 bases, with 25 bases between. CDR3 sequence: CASSRKRQGLMDTYEQYF. CDR3 nucleotides: TGTGCCAGCAGCCGAAAGAGACAGGGACTGATGGACACCTACGAGCAGTACTTC.

The chain combines TRBV10-3 with TRBJ2-2, with TRBD1 as a possible D gene (6 bases). The germline V and J ends were trimmed by 5 bases and 2 bases, with 15 bases remaining between them. CDR1 is ENHRY and CDR2 is SYGVKD in the germline V gene. This CDR3 contains 16 residues. The CDR3 nucleotides are TGTGCCATCAGTTTGGACAGTTCTCTAAACACCGGGGAGCTGTTTTTT. This codes for CAISLDSSLNTGELFF.

V gene TRBV5-4 combines with J gene TRBJ2-7, with 7 bases lining up with TRBD2. CDR3 length: 13 amino acids. Trimming removed 2 bases from V and 3 bases from J; junction bases left unmatched: 2. CDR1 is SGHNT and CDR2 is YYREEE in the germline V gene (reference sequence). CDR3: CASSLSSGYEQYF. The CDR3, as DNA: TGTGCCAGCAGCTTATCTAGCGGCTACGAGCAGTACTTC.

The V gene is TRBV6-2 or TRBV6-3, the J gene TRBJ2-1; D uncertain. With 6 bases removed from V and 9 bases from J, the gap between germline ends came to 18 bases. The CDR3 is 14 residues long. From germline, CDR1 is MNHEY and CDR2 SVGEGT. CDR3 sequence: CASSQQQPPGEQFF. The CDR3 DNA reads TGTGCCAGCAGCCAACAACAGCCCCCAGGTGAGCAGTTCTTC.

This chain connects TRBV11-3 to TRBJ2-7; D may be TRBD2 (5 bases). Germline V gives CDR1 SGHNT, CDR2 YENEEA. V was trimmed by 5 bases and J by 3 bases, leaving 14 bases between them. The CDR3 consists of 14 residues. The DNA of the CDR3 is TGTGCCAGCAGCCACAGCGAGGGAAGCTACGAGCAGTACTTC. Protein: CASSHSEGSYEQYF. Drawing the rest from reference TRBV11-3 and TRBJ2-7, the complete variable domain is EAGVVQSPRYKIIEKKQPVAFWCNPISGHNTLYWYLQNLGQGPELLIRYENEEAVDDSQLPKDRFSAERLKGVDSTLKIQPAELGDSAVYLCASSHSEGSYEQYFGPGTRLTVT.

The genes are TRBV6-6 and TRBJ2-1; 9 bases are shared with TRBD2. The germline CDR1 and CDR2 sequences are MNHNY and SVGAGI (reference sequence). V lost 2 bases to trimming and J lost 9 bases; unmatched junction nucleotides: 8. The CDR3 covers 15 residues. The CDR3 sequence: CASSYAASGTLEQFF. The CDR3 DNA sequence: TGTGCCAGCAGTTACGCGGCTAGCGGGACGCTTGAGCAGTTCTTC.

The chain employs TRBV10-3 and TRBJ2-5; 11 bases align to TRBD2. The CDR3 runs 14 residues. The germline CDR1 and CDR2 sequences are ENHRY and SYGVKD. V was clipped by 5 bases and J by 4 bases; unmatched bases: 3. Here the CDR3 reads CAISRSGRGETQYF. The CDR3 DNA sequence: TGTGCCATCAGTCGTAGCGGGAGGGGAGAGACCCAGTACTTC.

The chain is built from TRBV4-1 and TRBJ2-1, with 9 bases matching TRBD2. Germline V CDR1 and CDR2: MGHRA, YSYEKL. V shed 4 bases, J shed 4 bases, and the junction held 5 bases outside the gene matches. This CDR3 is built from 15 residues. The CDR3 is CASSPYSGGYNEQFF. The CDR3 DNA is TGCGCCAGCAGCCCTTACAGCGGGGGGTACAATGAGCAGTTCTTC.

The CDR3 loop is CASGLQTTGPRNQPQHF. The DNA for the CDR3 is TGTGCTAGTGGTTTACAAACGACAGGGCCTAGGAATCAGCCCCAGCATTTT. The rearrangement joins TRBV12-5 to TRBJ1-5, with 7 bases lining up with TRBD1. Trimming at V came to 3 bases and at J to 4 bases, leaving 12 bases not matched to a gene. Per the germline V gene, CDR1 is LGHNT and CDR2 is FRNRAP. The length of the CDR3 is 17 residues.

This chain links TRBV20-1 with TRBJ2-7; 7 positions match TRBD1. This CDR3 spans 11 amino acids. V lost 6 bases, J lost 5 bases, and 4 bases stayed unmatched. From germline, CDR1 is DFQATT and CDR2 SNEGSKA (reference sequence). CDR3 bases: TGCAGTGCCCGGGACAGACACGAGCAGTACTTC. Amino acids: CSARDRHEQYF.

V and J are TRBV6-2 or TRBV6-3 and TRBJ2-2; the match to TRBD2 covers 9 bases. With 6 bases clipped from V and 10 bases from J, the junction kept 12 bases outside the gene matches. This CDR3 has 15 amino acids. Germline values: CDR1 MNHEY, CDR2 SVGEGT. The DNA for the CDR3 is TGTGCCAGCAGCCATACTAGCGGGCCAGTAAAGGAGCTGTTTTTT. Amino acid sequence: CASSHTSGPVKELFF.

The rearrangement links TRBV18 to TRBJ1-1, with 10 bases fitting TRBD1. The germline CDR1 and CDR2 sequences are KGHSH and LQKENI. Trimming removed 8 bases from V and 1 base from J; junction bases left unmatched: 7. CDR3 length: 15 residues. CDR3 residues: CASRDRGLRNTEAFF. The CDR3 coding sequence is TGTGCCAGCCGGGACAGGGGTCTTCGGAACACTGAAGCTTTCTTT.

This chain links TRBV18 with TRBJ1-1; tentatively, D is TRBD1 (6 bases). The V gene's germline CDR1 is KGHSH and CDR2 LQKENI. The V end lost 5 bases, the J end lost 2 bases, and 12 bases lay between the germline ends. The CDR3 runs to 14 residues. CDR3 sequence (DNA): TGTGCCAGCTCAGGACAGATCTTTAACACTGAAGCTTTCTTT. Amino acids: CASSGQIFNTEAFF.

Concerning this clone itself: Sequence at one end of the junction differs from germline and may be a read error. CDR3 region: CASRRDKGKLF. The CDR3 bases are TGTGCCAGCAGAAGGGACAAGGGAAAACTCTTC. This sequence joins TRBV2 and TRBJ2-7, with D possibly matching TRBD1 (6 bases). Germline V lookup: CDR1 SNHLY, CDR2 FYNNEI. The CDR3 extends over 11 amino acids.

The V and J genes are TRBV7-2 and TRBJ2-7; 10 bases fit TRBD1. The CDR3 contains 14 residues. V lost 5 bases to trimming and J lost 7 bases; unmatched junction nucleotides: 8. Germline CDR1 reads SGHTA; CDR2 reads FQGNSA. The CDR3 sequence is CASSVRQGAGEQYF. As DNA, the CDR3 is TGTGCCAGCAGCGTGCGACAGGGGGCGGGTGAGCAGTACTTC.

This clone appeared a few times. The J gene is TRBJ1-3, the V gene TRBV3-1 (or the pseudogene TRBV3-2); TRBD1 agrees at 7 bases. Germline V gives CDR1 LGHDT, CDR2 YNNKEL (reference sequence). CDR3 length: 16 residues. V was clipped by 1 base and J by 1 base; unmatched bases: 4. The CDR3 bases are TGTGCCAGCAGCCAAGTAGGGACAGTTTCTGGAAACACCATATATTTT. It codes for CASSQVGTVSGNTIYF.

V gene TRBV4-3 combines with J gene TRBJ2-7, with D maybe TRBD1 (6 bases). In germline, CDR1 is LGHNA, CDR2 YSLEER. Trimming removed 4 bases at V and 4 bases at J, with 29 bases between. The CDR3 has 19 residues. In DNA form, the CDR3 reads TGCGCCAGCAGCCTCCATTCGGCTGGAAGTTTCGGACAGACTTACGAGCAGTACTTC. This codes for CASSLHSAGSFGQTYEQYF.

V is TRBV9 and J is TRBJ1-1; 11 nucleotides agree with TRBD1. Germline CDR1 is SGDLS and CDR2 is YYNGEE. The V and J ends lost 0 bases and 4 bases, in that order; junction bases with no gene match: 2. There are 15 residues in the CDR3. DNA for the CDR3: TGTGCCAGCAGCGTAGTGGACAGGGGGCCCACTGAAGCTTTCTTT. It encodes CASSVVDRGPTEAFF.

The V call is TRBV5-1, the J call TRBJ2-5; maybe TRBD1 (6 bases). Per germline, CDR1 SGHRS and CDR2 YFSETQ. With 0 bases removed from V and 3 bases from J, the gap between germline ends came to 9 bases. This CDR3 contains 14 residues. The CDR3 reads CASSLVRGKETQYF. The CDR3 DNA sequence: TGCGCCAGCAGCTTGGTAAGGGGGAAAGAGACCCAGTACTTC.

The CDR3 nucleotides read TGTGCCAGCAGCCCCTCCAGAAGGACAGGGGATATGAACACTGAAGCTTTCTTT. Protein: CASSPSRRTGDMNTEAFF. This chain links TRBV4-2 with TRBJ1-1; 9 bases are a match to TRBD1. This CDR3 has 18 amino acids. The germline V gene has CDR1 LGHNA and CDR2 YNFKEQ. J was trimmed by 0 bases and V by 4 bases; bases with no gene match: 12.

The chain recombines TRBV30 with TRBJ2-3; 7 bases are shared with TRBD2. The V gene end was trimmed by 1 base and the J gene end by 2 bases; junction bases not matched to a gene: 6. Germline V gives CDR1 GTSNPN, CDR2 SVGIG (reference sequence). This CDR3 comprises 15 residues. CDR3 residues: CAWSAGGINTDTQYF. DNA for the CDR3: TGTGCCTGGAGTGCCGGGGGGATTAACACAGATACGCAGTATTTT.

This rearrangement joins TRBV19 to TRBJ2-3; 9 positions match TRBD1. CDR1 and CDR2 from the germline V gene are LNHDA and SQIVND (reference sequence). CDR3 length: 16 amino acids. V gave up 10 bases and J gave up 3 bases; unmatched junction bases: 14. The CDR3 here is CATRQQGALRTDTQYF. The DNA for the CDR3 is TGTGCCACCCGCCAACAGGGGGCGCTTCGAACAGATACGCAGTATTTT. The whole variable domain, filled in from reference TRBV19 and TRBJ2-3, reads DGGITQSPKYLFRKEGQNVTLSCEQNLNHDAMYWYRQDPGQGLRLIYYSQIVNDFQKGDIAEGYSVSREKKESFPLTVTSAQKNPTAFYLCATRQQGALRTDTQYFGPGTRLTVL.